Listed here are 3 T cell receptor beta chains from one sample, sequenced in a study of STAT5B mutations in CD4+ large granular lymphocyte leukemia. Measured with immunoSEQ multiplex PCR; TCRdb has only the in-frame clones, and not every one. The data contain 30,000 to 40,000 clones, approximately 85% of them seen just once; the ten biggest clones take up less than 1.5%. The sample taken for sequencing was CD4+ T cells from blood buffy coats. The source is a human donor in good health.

CDR3 residues: CASSRLAGTYEQYF. DNA of the CDR3: TGTGCCAGCAGCCGACTAGCGGGAACCTACGAGCAGTACTTC. This chain joins TRBV6-6 and TRBJ2-7; 11 bases line up with TRBD2. This CDR3 is built from 14 residues. Germline V gene sequence: CDR1 MNHNY, CDR2 SVGAGI (reference sequence). With V trimmed by 6 bases and J by 2 bases, 3 bases remained unmatched.

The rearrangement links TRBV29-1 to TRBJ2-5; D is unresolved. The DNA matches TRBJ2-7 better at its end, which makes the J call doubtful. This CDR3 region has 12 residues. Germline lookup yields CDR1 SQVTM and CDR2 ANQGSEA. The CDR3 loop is CSVGDPPSEQYF. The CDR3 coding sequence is TGCAGCGTTGGTGACCCACCTTCCGAGCAGTACTTC.

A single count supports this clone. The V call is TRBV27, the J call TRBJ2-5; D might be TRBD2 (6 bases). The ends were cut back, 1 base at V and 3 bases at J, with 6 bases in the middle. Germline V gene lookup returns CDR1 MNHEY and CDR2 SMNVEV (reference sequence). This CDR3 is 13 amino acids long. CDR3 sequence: CASSLWGEETQYF. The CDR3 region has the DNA TGTGCCAGCAGTTTATGGGGGGAAGAGACCCAGTACTTC.